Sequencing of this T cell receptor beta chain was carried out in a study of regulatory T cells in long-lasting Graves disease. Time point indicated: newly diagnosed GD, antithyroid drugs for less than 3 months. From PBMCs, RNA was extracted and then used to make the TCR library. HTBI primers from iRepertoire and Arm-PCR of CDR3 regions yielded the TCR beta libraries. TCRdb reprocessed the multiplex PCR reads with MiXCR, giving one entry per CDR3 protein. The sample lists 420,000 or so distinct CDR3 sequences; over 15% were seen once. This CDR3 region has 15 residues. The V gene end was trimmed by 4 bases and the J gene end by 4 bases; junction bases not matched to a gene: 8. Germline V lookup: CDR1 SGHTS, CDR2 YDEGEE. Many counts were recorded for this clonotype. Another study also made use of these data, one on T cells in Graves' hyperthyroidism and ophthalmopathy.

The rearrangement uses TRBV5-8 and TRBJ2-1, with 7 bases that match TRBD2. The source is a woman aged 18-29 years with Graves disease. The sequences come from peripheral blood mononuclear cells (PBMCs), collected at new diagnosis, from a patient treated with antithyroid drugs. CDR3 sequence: CASSLGGMIYNEQFF. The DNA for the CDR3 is TGTGCCAGCAGCCTGGGGGGGATGATTTACAATGAGCAGTTCTTC.